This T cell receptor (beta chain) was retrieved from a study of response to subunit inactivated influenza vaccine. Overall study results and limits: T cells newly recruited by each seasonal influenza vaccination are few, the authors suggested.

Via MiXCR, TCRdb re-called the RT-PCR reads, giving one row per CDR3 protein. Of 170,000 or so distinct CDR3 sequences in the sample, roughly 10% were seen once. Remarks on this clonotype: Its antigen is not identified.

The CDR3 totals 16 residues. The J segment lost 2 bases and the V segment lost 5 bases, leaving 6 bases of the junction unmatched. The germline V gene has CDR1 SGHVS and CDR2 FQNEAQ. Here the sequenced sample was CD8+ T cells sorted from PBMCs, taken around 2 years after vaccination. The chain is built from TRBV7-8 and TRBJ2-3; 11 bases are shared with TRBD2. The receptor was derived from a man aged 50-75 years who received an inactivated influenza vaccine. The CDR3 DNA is TGTGCCAGCAGCCGATTAGCGGGAGGGTTCACAGATACGCAGTATTTT. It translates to CASSRLAGGFTDTQYF.